Given below is one T cell receptor beta chain in context. What it recognizes is unknown. Using immunoSEQ multiplex PCR, the repertoire was profiled, and TCRdb retains in-frame clones only, with some absent. The sample includes about 63,000 clones, 89% of them seen just once. The CDR3 contains 13 residues. Looked up from germline, CDR1 is MNHEY and CDR2 is SMNVEV (reference sequence). This sample was taken from a study of OX40 agonist ivuxolimab in advanced cancers. The study, taken as a whole, reports: Partly responding patients at 0.1-3.0 mg/kg showed some of the smallest clonal expansion.

The source material was CD4+ or CD8+ T cells sorted from blood, sampled in a trial of the OX40 agonist ivuxolimab. The V and J genes are TRBV27 and TRBJ2-5, with TRBD2 identical over 10 bases. The J call could be wrong; TRBJ2-7 is a better fit for the DNA end. This receptor was obtained from an adult with an advanced solid tumor such as melanoma, head and neck, liver or kidney cancer. The CDR3 region is CASSRTSGYEQYF. The CDR3, as DNA: TGTGCCAGCAGTCGGACTAGCGGATACGAGCAGTACTTC.